What follows is one T cell receptor beta chain and its context. A junction boundary mismatches the germline segment, possibly from a read error. This sample was included in a study of cytomegalovirus exposure and HLA in healthy donors. The CDR3 sequence is 11 residues long. In germline, CDR1 is GTSNPN, CDR2 SVGIG (reference sequence). Primers for the PCR totalled 60 Vbeta and 13 Jbeta. This table comes from immunoSEQ multiplex PCR, and its TCRdb copy is limited to in-frame clones, with some not included. Altogether about 130,000 clones are present, roughly 79% being singletons, with the ten largest covering 0.7%. The study sampled nominally healthy donors, though unrecorded immune exposures were likely.

Sequenced: PBMCs. This TCR derives from a man between 18 and 29 years old in good health and CMV-seronegative. This chain joins TRBV30 and TRBJ2-7, with D unclear. The CDR3 nucleotides read TGTGCCTGGAGGCGTGGGCCTAAATTGGGCTTC. Protein: CAWRRGPKLGF. Full variable domain (remainder filled in from reference TRBV30 and TRBJ2-7): SQTIHQWPATLVQPVGSPLSLECTVEGTSNPNLYWYRQAAGRGLQLLFYSVGIGQISSEVPQNLSASRPQDRQFILSSKKLLLSDSGFYLCAWRRGPKLGFGPGTRLTVT.